This T cell receptor beta chain was sequenced during a study of blood T cell repertoires in COVID-19. In the study overall: Material from acute and convalescent COVID-19 was sourced from the United States, Italy and Spain.

Original methodology: Cell counts per sample came from amplifying reference gene primers. The assay was immunoSEQ multiplex PCR, and TCRdb's table has in-frame clones only and misses some. V, J and clone size derive from that table, while D and trimming were established from the DNA sequence. The sample has some 130,000 clones; about 91% are singletons. CDR3 length: 17 amino acids. V was trimmed by 5 bases and J by 2 bases, leaving 19 bases between them. CDR1 is SGHAT, CDR2 FQNNGV, per germline. Source material: peripheral blood. The sequence was collected from a middle-aged man with acute or convalescent COVID-19. The V gene is TRBV11-2, the J gene TRBJ1-5; no clear D gene. This CDR3 reads CASSAGVTPWGNQPQHF. The DNA of the CDR3 is TGTGCCAGCAGCGCCGGGGTGACCCCGTGGGGCAATCAGCCCCAGCATTTT.